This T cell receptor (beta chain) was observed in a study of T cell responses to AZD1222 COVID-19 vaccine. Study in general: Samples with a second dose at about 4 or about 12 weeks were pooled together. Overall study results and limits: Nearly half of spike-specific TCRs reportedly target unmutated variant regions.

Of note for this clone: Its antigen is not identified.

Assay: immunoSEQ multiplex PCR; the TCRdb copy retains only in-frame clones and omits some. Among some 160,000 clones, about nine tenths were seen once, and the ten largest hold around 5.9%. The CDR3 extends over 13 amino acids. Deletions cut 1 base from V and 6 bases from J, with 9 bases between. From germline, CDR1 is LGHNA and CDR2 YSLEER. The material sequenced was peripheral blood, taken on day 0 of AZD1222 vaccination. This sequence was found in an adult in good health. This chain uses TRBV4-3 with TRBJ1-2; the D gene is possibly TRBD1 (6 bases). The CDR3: CASSQAYRDGYTF. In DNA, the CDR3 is TGCGCCAGCAGCCAAGCGTACAGGGATGGCTACACCTTC.